The rows below give T cell receptor beta chains drawn from one sample of a study of blood T cell repertoires in COVID-19. The assay was immunoSEQ multiplex PCR, and TCRdb's table has in-frame clones only and misses some. The sample yields 100,000 or so clones, around 84% seen once. Sequencing was done on a sample of peripheral blood. The receptors come from a human donor in a cohort sampled during active COVID-19. Both conserved end residues are part of each CDR3. The order of the fields is V gene, D gene, CDR3 length, J gene, clone size, CDR3 protein, CDR3 DNA. A D gene is named only where the DNA matches it firmly. Size is stated for part of the rows, as once, few or many counts, or as a class when the clone is expanded.

>TRBV9|.|15|TRBJ2-2|.
CASSVQQGNTGELFF
TGTGCCAGCAGCGTACAACAGGGTAACACCGGGGAGCTGTTTTTT
>TRBV30|TRBD1|18|TRBJ1-6|once
CAWSRAGGSSSYNSPLHF
TGTGCCTGGAGTAGGGCAGGGGGCTCAAGCTCCTATAATTCACCCCTCCACTTT
>TRBV7-9|.|17|TRBJ1-1|.
CASSLVVGSRVGTEAFF
TGTGCCAGCAGCTTAGTGGTAGGGTCCAGGGTAGGAACTGAAGCTTTCTTT
>TRBV5-1|TRBD1|15|TRBJ2-7|once
CASSAGGGQAYEQYF
TGCGCCAGCAGCGCCGGAGGGGGACAGGCCTACGAGCAGTACTTC
>TRBV11-2|TRBD2|15|TRBJ2-7|few
CASSYRLALNYEQYF
TGTGCCAGCAGCTACAGACTAGCGCTAAACTACGAGCAGTACTTC
>TRBV4-3|.|13|TRBJ1-5|.
CASSQDNNQPQHF
TGCGCCAGCAGCCAGGACAACAATCAGCCCCAGCATTTT
>TRBV3-1/TRBV3-2|TRBD1|16|TRBJ1-6|.
CASSHRDSSYNSPLHF
TGTGCCAGCAGCCACCGGGACAGCTCCTATAATTCACCCCTCCACTTT
>TRBV7-3|.|14|TRBJ2-2|.
CASSPETATGELFF
TGTGCCAGCAGCCCCGAGACAGCAACCGGGGAGCTGTTTTTT
>TRBV10-3|.|15|TRBJ2-3|.
CAISESLSSTDTQYF
TGTGCCATCAGTGAGTCTCTATCTAGCACAGATACGCAGTATTTT
>TRBV5-4|.|14|TRBJ2-1|.
CASSSLLNDNEQFF
TGTGCCAGCAGCTCCCTTCTAAACGACAATGAGCAGTTCTTC
>TRBV19|.|14|TRBJ1-1|.
CASSIGEGTTEAFF
TGTGCCAGTAGTATCGGCGAGGGAACCACTGAAGCTTTCTTT
>TRBV28|TRBD1|14|TRBJ2-3|.
CASSPGQGGGTQYF
TGTGCCAGCAGTCCTGGACAGGGGGGTGGTACGCAGTATTTT
>TRBV19|TRBD1|15|TRBJ2-6|.
CASSTGGSGANVLTF
TGTGCCAGTAGCACAGGGGGTAGTGGGGCCAACGTCCTGACTTTC
>TRBV10-1|TRBD1|14|TRBJ1-5|.
CASSMGQGHQPQHF
TGCGCCAGCAGTATGGGACAGGGACATCAGCCCCAGCATTTT
>TRBV7-3|.|15|TRBJ2-2|.
CASSLTRDNTGELFF
TGTGCCAGCAGCTTAACCCGAGATAACACCGGGGAGCTGTTTTTT
>TRBV5-5|.|16|TRBJ2-1|.
CASSLVERTLYNEQFF
TGTGCCAGCAGCTTGGTGGAGCGGACCCTTTACAATGAGCAGTTCTTC
>TRBV5-1|TRBD1|14|TRBJ1-6|.
CASSSTGENQPLHF
TGCGCCAGCAGCTCGACAGGGGAAAATCAACCCCTCCACTTT
>TRBV28|TRBD2|14|TRBJ2-7|.
CASNLGGANDEQYF
TGTGCCAGCAATCTCGGGGGGGCCAACGACGAGCAGTACTTC
>TRBV28|TRBD1|13|TRBJ2-7|once
CASSRTGFGEQYF
TGTGCCAGCAGTCGGACAGGTTTCGGCGAGCAGTACTTC
>TRBV18|.|12|TRBJ2-7|.
CASSGTFYEQYF
TGTGCCAGCTCAGGCACCTTTTACGAGCAGTACTTC
>TRBV19|.|14|TRBJ2-2|.
CASSIGTSGGELFF
TGTGCCAGTAGTATAGGGACTTCTGGCGGGGAGCTGTTTTTT
>TRBV4-1|TRBD1|13|TRBJ2-1|.
CASSRKQGDEQFF
TGCGCCAGCAGCCGAAAACAGGGGGATGAGCAGTTCTTC
>TRBV11-2|TRBD1|13|TRBJ2-2|.
CASSPGTAGELFF
TGTGCCAGCAGCCCCGGGACAGCCGGGGAGCTGTTTTTT
>TRBV4-3|TRBD2|16|TRBJ2-1|.
CASSQEGTSGGARQFF
TGCGCCAGCAGCCAAGAGGGGACTAGCGGGGGGGCGAGGCAGTTCTTC
>TRBV5-1|TRBD1|17|TRBJ2-5|.
CASSLAPGQGDQETQYF
TGCGCCAGCAGCTTGGCGCCCGGACAGGGGGATCAAGAGACCCAGTACTTC
>TRBV5-5|.|15|TRBJ1-5|.
CASSLLGTSIQPQHF
TGTGCCAGCAGCTTGCTTGGGACATCGATTCAGCCCCAGCATTTT